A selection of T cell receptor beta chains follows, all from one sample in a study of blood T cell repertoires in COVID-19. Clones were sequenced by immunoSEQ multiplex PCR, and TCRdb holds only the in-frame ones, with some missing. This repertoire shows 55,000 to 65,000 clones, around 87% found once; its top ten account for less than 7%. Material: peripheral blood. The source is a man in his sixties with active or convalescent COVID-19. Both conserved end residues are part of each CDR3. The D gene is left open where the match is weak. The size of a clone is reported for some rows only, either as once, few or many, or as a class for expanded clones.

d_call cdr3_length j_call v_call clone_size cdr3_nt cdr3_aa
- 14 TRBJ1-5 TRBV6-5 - TGTGCCAGCACCCCACAGGGTATGTCTCAGCCCCAGCATTTT CASTPQGMSQPQHF
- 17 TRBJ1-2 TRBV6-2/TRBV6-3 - TGTGCCAGCAGTCTGACATCAAACAGCTTTACTAACTATGGCTACACCTTC CASSLTSNSFTNYGYTF
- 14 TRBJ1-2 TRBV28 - TGTGCCAGCAGTTTAAGTAGAGGGGGCTATGGCTACACCTTC CASSLSRGGYGYTF
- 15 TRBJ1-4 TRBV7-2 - TGTGCCAGCAGCTTACGACAGAAGTTTAATGAAAAACTGTTTTTT CASSLRQKFNEKLFF
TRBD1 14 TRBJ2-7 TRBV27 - TGTGCCAGCAGAGGGACAGGGTTCGTCAACGAGCAGTACTTC CASRGTGFVNEQYF
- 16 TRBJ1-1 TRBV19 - TGTGCCAGTAGTATAGGGCTTAGGGGGTATGACACTGAAGCTTTCTTT CASSIGLRGYDTEAFF
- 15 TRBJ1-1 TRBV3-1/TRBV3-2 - TGTGCCAGCAGCCAGGAAGGGAGGATTATAGCTGAAGCTTTCTTT CASSQEGRIIAEAFF
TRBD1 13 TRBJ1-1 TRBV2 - TGTGCCAGCAGTGAACAGGGGGGCACTGAAGCTTTCTTT CASSEQGGTEAFF
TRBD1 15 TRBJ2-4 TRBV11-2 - TGTGCCAGCAGCTCGGGACAGCTAAAAGCGGACATTCAGTACTTC CASSSGQLKADIQYF
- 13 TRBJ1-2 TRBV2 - TGTGCCAGCACCGGGGGGGGCGACTATGGCTACACCTTC CASTGGGDYGYTF
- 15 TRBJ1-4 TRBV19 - TGTGCCAGTAGCACCGGGAATCCAACTAATGAAAAACTGTTTTTT CASSTGNPTNEKLFF
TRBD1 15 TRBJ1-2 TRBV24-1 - TGTGCCACCAGTGATTTTTCGCAGGGGGCAGGCGGCTACACCTTC CATSDFSQGAGGYTF
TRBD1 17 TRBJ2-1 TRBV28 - TGTGCCAGCAGTCAACGCTCAGGGACAGGGGGTCACAATGAGCAGTTCTTC CASSQRSGTGGHNEQFF
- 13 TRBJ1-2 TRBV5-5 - TGTGCCAGCAGCAGCGGATCCCCCTATGGCTACACCTTC CASSSGSPYGYTF
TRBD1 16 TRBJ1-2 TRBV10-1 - TGCGCCAGCAGTGAGTCAGGGGGACAGGGAAATGATGGCTACACCTTC CASSESGGQGNDGYTF
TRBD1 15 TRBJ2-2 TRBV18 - TGTGCCAGCTCGCCAAAGGGACAGCGCACCGGGGAGCTGTTTTTT CASSPKGQRTGELFF
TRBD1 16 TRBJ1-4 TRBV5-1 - TGCGCCAGCAGCTTGGCCCAACAGGGGTGGGATGAAAAACTGTTTTTT CASSLAQQGWDEKLFF
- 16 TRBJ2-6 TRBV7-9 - TGTGCCAGCAGCTTCAGGAGGGGCTCTGGGGCCAACGTCCTGACTTTC CASSFRRGSGANVLTF
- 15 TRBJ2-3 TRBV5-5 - TGTGCCAGCAGCCCAGCCGGGACTCCCACAGATACGCAGTATTTT CASSPAGTPTDTQYF
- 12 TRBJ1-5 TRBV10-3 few TGTGCCATCAGACAGGCAAATCAGCCCCAGCATTTT CAIRQANQPQHF
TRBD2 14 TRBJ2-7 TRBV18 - TGTGCCAGCTCACCAGGCGGGGGGGCATACGAGCAGTACTTC CASSPGGGAYEQYF
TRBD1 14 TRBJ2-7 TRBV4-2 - TGTGCCAGCAGCCCCTGGACAGGGACCTACGAGCAGTACTTC CASSPWTGTYEQYF
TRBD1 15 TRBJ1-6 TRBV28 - TGTGCCAGCAGTTCCGGGACAGGGACGAATTCACCCCTCCACTTT CASSSGTGTNSPLHF
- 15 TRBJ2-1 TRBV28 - TGTGCCAGCGGACCTAGCGCTCTCCCCTACAATGAGCAGTTCTTC CASGPSALPYNEQFF
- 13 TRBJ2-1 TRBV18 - TGTGCCAGCTCACCCGACAGTTACAATGAGCAGTTCTTC CASSPDSYNEQFF
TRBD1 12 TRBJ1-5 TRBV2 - TGTGCCACAAGGGACAGTAATCAGCCCCAGCATTTT CATRDSNQPQHF
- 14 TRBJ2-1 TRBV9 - TGTGCCAGCAGCCGGAGGGGGCGCGGGGATGAGCAGTTCTTC CASSRRGRGDEQFF
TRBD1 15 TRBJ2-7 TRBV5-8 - TGTGCCAGCAGCTTGGCCGGGACAGCCGGCAGCGAGCAGTACTTC CASSLAGTAGSEQYF
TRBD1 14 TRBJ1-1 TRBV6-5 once TGTGCCACCGAGCTGACAGGGGGGAACACTGAAGCTTTCTTT CATELTGGNTEAFF
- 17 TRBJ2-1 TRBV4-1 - TGCGCCAGCAGCCAAGGATCCGGAGATTTTTACTACAATGAGCAGTTCTTC CASSQGSGDFYYNEQFF
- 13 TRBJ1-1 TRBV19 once TGTGCCAGTACCCCACAAGAATGGACTGAAGCTTTCTTT CASTPQEWTEAFF